One and the same sample provided the 27 T cell receptor beta chains below, sequenced in a study of T cell responses to AZD1222 COVID-19 vaccine. Sequencing was performed with immunoSEQ multiplex PCR; in TCRdb, only in-frame clones are kept and a portion is missing. The sample lists more than 85,000 clones, 88% occurring once. The sequencing here drew on peripheral blood, taken on day 0 of AZD1222 vaccination. Receptor source: an adult in good health.

CDR3 in DNA: TGTGCCAGCAGTGACTCCGGGACAGGGGGCGCCGGGGACTATGGCTACACCTTC. It translates to CASSDSGTGGAGDYGYTF. The chain links TRBV25-1 to TRBJ1-2; 12 nucleotides match TRBD1. With V trimmed by 3 bases and J by 3 bases, 11 bases remained unmatched. The germline gives CDR1 MGHDK, CDR2 SYGVNS. The CDR3 totals 18 residues.

This sequence joins TRBV19 and TRBJ1-5; D gene ambiguous. Germline V gene sequence: CDR1 LNHDA, CDR2 SQIVND (reference sequence). Trimming removed 3 bases at V and 2 bases at J, with 11 bases between. The CDR3 has 15 amino acids. Here the CDR3 DNA reads TGTGCCAGTAGTATCGGGGAAATTGGCAATCAGCCCCAGCATTTT. Its translation: CASSIGEIGNQPQHF.

This chain uses TRBV7-8 with TRBJ2-2, with 7 bases that match TRBD1. This CDR3 is built from 14 residues. Trimming at V came to 5 bases and at J to 4 bases, leaving 4 bases not matched to a gene. CDR1 is SGHVS and CDR2 is FQNEAQ in the germline V gene. The CDR3 reads CASSRQGATGELFF. The DNA of the CDR3 is TGTGCCAGCAGCCGACAGGGCGCCACCGGGGAGCTGTTTTTT.

The V gene is TRBV18, the J gene TRBJ1-1, with D tentatively TRBD1 (5 bases). CDR3 length equals 11 residues. Germline values: CDR1 KGHSH, CDR2 LQKENI. V was shortened by 3 bases and J by 11 bases, with 10 bases between the two germline ends. The CDR3 nucleotides are TGTGCCAGCTCACCGAAGGGGAGGGCTTTCTTT. Translating it yields CASSPKGRAFF.

The genes are TRBV4-2 and TRBJ1-2; no definite D call. Germline lookup yields CDR1 LGHNA and CDR2 YNFKEQ. V lost 0 bases and J 7 bases, leaving 12 bases between the germline ends. The CDR3 length is 14 residues. In DNA, the CDR3 is TGTGCCAGCAGCCAAGACATCCAAGGGTCTGGCTACACCTTC. Amino acids: CASSQDIQGSGYTF.

This clone has just one count. The chain is built from TRBV5-6 and TRBJ1-1, with TRBD1 matching 7 bases. V was clipped by 0 bases and J by 3 bases; unmatched bases: 11. Germline assignment: CDR1 SGHDT and CDR2 YYEEEE. The CDR3 is 17 amino acids. The CDR3 sequence is CASSLGQGLGFDTEAFF. The CDR3 DNA sequence: TGTGCCAGCAGCTTGGGACAGGGACTTGGGTTCGACACTGAAGCTTTCTTT.

This clone was seen only once. The J gene is TRBJ1-1, the V gene TRBV7-9; D is unresolved. V lost 5 bases, J lost 1 base, and 11 bases lay in between. Looked up from germline, CDR1 is SEHNR and CDR2 is FQNEAQ (reference sequence). This CDR3 has 14 amino acids. The CDR3 nucleotides are TGTGCCAGCAGCGTTAGCGCAAGGAACACTGAAGCTTTCTTT. Translation gives CASSVSARNTEAFF.

The rearrangement links TRBV14 to TRBJ2-1; TRBD2 matches at 9 bases. CDR1 and CDR2 (germline): SGHDN, FVKESK. The CDR3 runs to 16 residues. J was trimmed by 4 bases and V by 1 base; bases with no gene match: 5. CDR3 nucleotide sequence: TGTGCCAGCAGCCAAGCAAGCGGGAGGTCTTACAATGAGCAGTTCTTC. It yields the protein CASSQASGRSYNEQFF.

The V and J genes are TRBV7-9 and TRBJ1-1; 7 bases fit TRBD1. This CDR3 is 15 amino acids long. The J segment lost 2 bases and the V segment lost 6 bases, leaving 9 bases of the junction unmatched. Germline assignment: CDR1 SEHNR and CDR2 FQNEAQ (reference sequence). DNA of the CDR3: TGTGCCAGCAGTAAGCCCGGGACAGCAAACACTGAAGCTTTCTTT. Protein product: CASSKPGTANTEAFF.

This clone was observed a handful of times. This chain links TRBV5-6 with TRBJ1-6; 11 bases align to TRBD1. The germline CDR1 and CDR2 sequences are SGHDT and YYEEEE. CDR3 length equals 13 residues. V trimming: 6 bases; J trimming: 10 bases; junction bases outside the gene matches: 3. DNA for the CDR3: TGTGCCAGCAACGGACAGGGGGCCTCACCCCTCCACTTT. Translating it yields CASNGQGASPLHF.

The CDR3 protein is CASSPGQGYEKLFF. The CDR3 DNA is TGTGCCAGCAGCCCCGGACAGGGGTACGAAAAACTGTTTTTT. The chain recombines TRBV7-9 with TRBJ1-4; TRBD1 agrees at 9 bases. CDR1 and CDR2 (germline): SEHNR, FQNEAQ (reference sequence). V lost 5 bases, J lost 8 bases, and 6 bases stayed unmatched. The CDR3 is made up of 14 amino acids.

The rearrangement links TRBV5-1 to TRBJ2-1; 7 bases agree with TRBD1. CDR3 length: 16 residues. Germline CDR1 is SGHRS and CDR2 is YFSETQ. The J segment lost 0 bases and the V segment lost 3 bases, leaving 6 bases of the junction unmatched. CDR3 DNA: TGCGCCAGCAGCTCTACAGGGGACAGCTCCTACAATGAGCAGTTCTTC. Its protein is CASSSTGDSSYNEQFF.

The chain has TRBV6-2 or TRBV6-3 and TRBJ2-3; the match to TRBD2 covers 10 bases. The CDR3 loop spans 17 amino acids. V shed 0 bases, J shed 3 bases, and the junction held 6 bases outside the gene matches. Germline V CDR1 and CDR2: MNHEY, SVGEGT. The CDR3 DNA reads TGTGCCAGCAGTTACTCGGTACGACTAGCGGGTACAGATACGCAGTATTTT. This codes for CASSYSVRLAGTDTQYF.

This rearrangement joins TRBV6-2 or TRBV6-3 to TRBJ1-3; perhaps TRBD1 as D (5 bases). This CDR3 region has 15 residues. Germline CDR1 reads MNHEY; CDR2 reads SVGEGT. Between the trimmed V and J ends, which lost 5 bases and 0 bases, there was a span of 11 bases. The CDR3 sequence: CASSGTKVSGNTIYF. DNA for the CDR3: TGTGCCAGCAGTGGGACCAAGGTCTCTGGAAACACCATATATTTT.

The CDR3 is CASSISGNRLINEKLFF. Here the CDR3 DNA reads TGTGCCAGTAGTATTAGCGGTAACAGATTAATTAATGAAAAACTGTTTTTT. The chain recombines TRBV19 with TRBJ1-4; D unresolved. The CDR3 has 17 amino acids. V lost 3 bases, J lost 4 bases, and 18 bases lay in between. Germline CDR1 reads LNHDA; CDR2 reads SQIVND (reference sequence).

This rearrangement joins TRBV5-6 to TRBJ1-6; TRBD1 matches 9 bases. J lost 8 bases, V lost 7 bases, and 13 bases had no gene match. The CDR3 sequence is 16 residues long. Germline CDR1 and CDR2: SGHDT and YYEEEE. The CDR3 DNA reads as TGTGCCAGCGGAAGGACGGGACAGGGCGGTGATTCACCCCTCCACTTT. It is translated as CASGRTGQGGDSPLHF.

V usage is TRBV19 and J usage is TRBJ1-1; 7 positions agree with TRBD1. The CDR3 has 16 amino acids. V shed 3 bases and J 2 bases; nucleotides not matched to a gene: 9. CDR1 is LNHDA and CDR2 is SQIVND in the germline V gene (reference sequence). The CDR3, as DNA: TGTGCCAGTAGTATCAGAACACAGGGGAGAAACACTGAAGCTTTCTTT. Protein: CASSIRTQGRNTEAFF.

The rearrangement uses TRBV6-5 and TRBJ2-3; D perhaps matches TRBD2 (6 bases). The ends were cut back, 6 bases at V and 7 bases at J, with 11 bases in the middle. Germline assignment: CDR1 MNHEY and CDR2 SVGAGI. This CDR3 has 12 amino acids. For the CDR3, the DNA is TGTGCCAGCAGCCCCGGGACTCATACGCAGTATTTT. Amino acid sequence: CASSPGTHTQYF.

This chain links TRBV5-4 with TRBJ2-5, with TRBD1 as a possible D gene (6 bases). The CDR3 spans 14 residues. Trimming removed 4 bases at V and 1 base at J, with 11 bases between. Germline V CDR1 and CDR2: SGHNT, YYREEE (reference sequence). CDR3 loop: CASSPDRSQETQYF. CDR3 coding DNA: TGTGCCAGCAGCCCCGACAGGTCCCAAGAGACCCAGTACTTC.

The J gene is TRBJ2-1, the V gene TRBV19, with 7 bases that match TRBD1. CDR3 length equals 16 residues. V lost 7 bases and J lost 4; bases outside the gene matches: 13. CDR1 LNHDA and CDR2 SQIVND come from the germline V gene (reference sequence). The DNA of the CDR3 is TGTGCCAGTACCCATAGGGGGCAGGGATCATACAATGAGCAGTTCTTC. Residues: CASTHRGQGSYNEQFF.

This clone was seen just once. The chain has TRBV28 and TRBJ2-6; D is perhaps TRBD2 (6 bases). The V and J ends lost 6 bases and 3 bases respectively, with 24 bases between them. This CDR3 has 19 residues. The germline V gene has CDR1 MDHEN and CDR2 SYDVKM. Here the CDR3 reads CASRNPPRLGSDGANVLTF. CDR3 in DNA: TGTGCCAGCAGGAACCCCCCTAGACTAGGATCGGATGGGGCCAACGTCCTGACTTTC.

The chain combines TRBV3-1 (or the pseudogene TRBV3-2) with TRBJ2-7; D might be TRBD1 (5 bases). The V gene lost 6 bases and the J gene lost 2 bases, with 5 bases spanning the gap. The CDR3 covers 11 residues. Germline CDR1 and CDR2: LGHDT and YNNKEL (reference sequence). CDR3 loop: CASRGAYEQYF. The DNA for the CDR3 is TGTGCCAGCAGAGGGGCCTACGAGCAGTACTTC.

J is TRBJ1-4 and V is TRBV7-2; D gene unclear. V gave up 4 bases and J gave up 8 bases, with 17 bases separating them. Germline V CDR1 and CDR2: SGHTA, FQGNSA. The CDR3 contains 15 residues. CDR3: CASSSMLDGREKLFF. In nucleotides, the CDR3 is TGTGCCAGCAGCTCGATGTTGGACGGCAGGGAAAAACTGTTTTTT. The whole variable domain, remainder taken from reference TRBV7-2 and TRBJ1-4, is GAGVSQSPSNKVTEKGKDVELRCDPISGHTALYWYRQSLGQGLEFLIYFQGNSAPDKSGLPSDRFSAERTGGSVSTLTIQRTQQEDSAVYLCASSSMLDGREKLFFGSGTQLSVL.

CDR3 protein: CASSYPTGEGTEAFF. The CDR3 DNA reads TGTGCCAGCAGTTACCCGACAGGGGAGGGGACTGAAGCTTTCTTT. The J gene is TRBJ1-1, the V gene TRBV6-5; TRBD1 matches at 8 bases. The trim removed 2 bases at V and 5 bases at J, leaving 7 bases unmatched. The length of the CDR3 is 15 residues. Germline assignment: CDR1 MNHEY and CDR2 SVGAGI.

This clone appeared once. In DNA, the CDR3 is TGCGCCAGCAGCCAAGATCTTCAGAACGACTATGGCTACACCTTC. It specifies CASSQDLQNDYGYTF. V is TRBV4-3 and J is TRBJ1-2; D call uncertain. Per germline, CDR1 LGHNA and CDR2 YSLEER. This CDR3 spans 15 amino acids. With 0 bases removed from V and 3 bases from J, the gap between germline ends came to 11 bases.

The chain recombines TRBV5-1 with TRBJ2-1; D gene unclear. The ends were cut back, 0 bases at V and 9 bases at J, with 7 bases in the middle. The CDR3 totals 12 residues. The germline V gene encodes CDR1 SGHRS and CDR2 YFSETQ. The CDR3 sequence: CASSLDEGEQFF. CDR3 bases: TGCGCCAGCAGCTTGGACGAAGGTGAGCAGTTCTTC.

This rearrangement joins TRBV7-8 to TRBJ2-7, with a possible D match to TRBD2 (6 bases). The length of the CDR3 is 14 residues. Germline values: CDR1 SGHVS, CDR2 FQNEAQ. Trimming removed 2 bases from V and 3 bases from J, with 11 bases in between. DNA of the CDR3: TGTGCCAGCAGCTTAAGGGCGGGACTCTACGAGCAGTACTTC. It yields the protein CASSLRAGLYEQYF.